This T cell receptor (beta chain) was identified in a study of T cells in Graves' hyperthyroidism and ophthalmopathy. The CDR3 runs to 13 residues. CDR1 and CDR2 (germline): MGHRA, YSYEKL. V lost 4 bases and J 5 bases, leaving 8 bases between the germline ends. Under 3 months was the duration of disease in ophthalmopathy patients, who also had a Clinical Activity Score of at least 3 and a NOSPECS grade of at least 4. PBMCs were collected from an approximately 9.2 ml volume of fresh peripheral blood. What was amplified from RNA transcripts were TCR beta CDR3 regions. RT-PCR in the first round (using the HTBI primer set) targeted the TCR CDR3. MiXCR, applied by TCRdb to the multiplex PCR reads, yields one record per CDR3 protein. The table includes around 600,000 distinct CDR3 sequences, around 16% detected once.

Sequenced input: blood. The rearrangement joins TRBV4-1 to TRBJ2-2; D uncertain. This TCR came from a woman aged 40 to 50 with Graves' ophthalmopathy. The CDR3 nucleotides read TGCGCCAGCAGCCCGACGTCAACCGGGGAGCTGTTTTTT. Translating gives CASSPTSTGELFF.